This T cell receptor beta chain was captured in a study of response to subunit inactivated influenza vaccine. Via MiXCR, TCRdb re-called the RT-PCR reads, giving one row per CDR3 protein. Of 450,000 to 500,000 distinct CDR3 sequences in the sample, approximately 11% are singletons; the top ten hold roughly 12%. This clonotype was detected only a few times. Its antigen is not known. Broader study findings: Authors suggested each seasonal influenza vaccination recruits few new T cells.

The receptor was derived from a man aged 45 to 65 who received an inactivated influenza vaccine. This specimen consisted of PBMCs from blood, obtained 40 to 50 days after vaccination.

CDR3 loop: CATQTGGFILSNQPQHF. CDR3 in DNA: TGTGCCACCCAGACAGGGGGTTTTATCTTGAGCAATCAGCCCCAGCATTTT. The chain is built from TRBV28 and TRBJ1-5, with TRBD1 matching over 9 bases. Trimming took 10 bases from V and 1 from J; bases not matched to a gene: 14. The CDR3 consists of 17 residues. Germline V gene sequence: CDR1 MDHEN, CDR2 SYDVKM.